Presented here are 5 T cell receptor beta chains from one specimen sequenced in a study of CD8 T cells in ankylosing spondylitis. Via MiXCR, TCRdb re-called the 5' RACE reads, giving one row per CDR3 protein. The profile shows 150,000 to 200,000 distinct CDR3 sequences, 10% to 15% of them singletons. What was sequenced was blood, either unsorted or a sorted T cell fraction (not recorded which). These receptors were collected from a female donor with ankylosing spondylitis or in good health (not recorded which).

This clonotype was found many times. The chain recombines TRBV5-1 with TRBJ1-1; D is possibly TRBD1 (5 bases). The CDR3 runs 14 residues. Per germline, CDR1 SGHRS and CDR2 YFSETQ. Trimming removed 4 bases from V and 4 bases from J, with 14 bases in between. The CDR3 DNA sequence: TGCGCCAGCAGCGCGGGACTGGGTGGCACTGAAGCTTTCTTT. Its translation: CASSAGLGGTEAFF.

This clonotype was seen only a few times. CDR3 amino acids: CSAGGQRSSYEQYF. In nucleotides, the CDR3 is TGCAGTGCGGGGGGACAGAGGAGCTCCTACGAGCAGTACTTC. V and J are TRBV20-1 and TRBJ2-7, with D possibly TRBD1 on 7 matching bases. Trimming took 6 bases from V and 0 from J, leaving 15 bases between them. This CDR3 spans 14 amino acids. Germline lookup yields CDR1 DFQATT and CDR2 SNEGSKA (reference sequence).

This clonotype was counted ten times or more. This chain joins TRBV5-1 and TRBJ1-2; D ambiguous. The ends were cut back, 4 bases at V and 10 bases at J, with 20 bases in the middle. The CDR3 loop spans 14 amino acids. Germline V gene data show CDR1 as SGHRS and CDR2 as YFSETQ. The DNA for the CDR3 is TGCGCCAGCAGCCGGATCGACGGCAAGATGGACTACACCTTC. Its protein product is CASSRIDGKMDYTF.

This clonotype was counted at least ten times. The J gene is TRBJ2-7, the V gene TRBV28, with 8 bases matching TRBD2. V lost 2 bases and J lost 4; bases outside the gene matches: 7. CDR3 length: 15 residues. Germline-derived CDR1 and CDR2 are MDHEN and SYDVKM. CDR3 coding DNA: TGTGCCAGCAGTTTAACCGGGAGGGCCCGGTACGAGCAGTACTTC. This sequence encodes CASSLTGRARYEQYF.

The rearrangement uses TRBV6-1 and TRBJ1-1; D is unresolved. The V end was cut by 7 bases, the J end by 7 bases, with 16 bases between. CDR1 is MNHNS, CDR2 SASEGT, per germline. The CDR3 totals 13 residues. In nucleotides, the CDR3 is TGTGCCAGCACCCAAGGTAGGGTTAGTGAAGCTTTCTTT. This gives the protein CASTQGRVSEAFF.